These 15 T cell receptor beta chains were sequenced from one sample in a study of Graves' ophthalmopathy and Graves' hyperthyroidism. Scientists amplified the TCR beta CDR3 regions from RNA transcripts. RT-PCR with HTBI primers came first, then second-round multiplex PCR. Using its own MiXCR run on the multiplex PCR reads, TCRdb lists one record per CDR3 protein. The sample includes almost 750,000 distinct CDR3 sequences, around 40% of them seen just once. Sequenced sample: peripheral blood. These receptors were taken from an adult man with Graves' ophthalmopathy.

The sample holds many counts of this clonotype. The rearrangement uses TRBV29-1 and TRBJ2-7; D perhaps matches TRBD1 (6 bases). CDR3 length equals 10 residues. V was clipped by 0 bases and J by 11 bases, with 8 bases between them. The germline V gene has CDR1 SQVTM and CDR2 ANQGSEA. The CDR3 reads CSVEEGGKYF. In DNA, the CDR3 is TGCAGCGTTGAAGAAGGGGGAAAGTACTTC.

This clonotype was observed many times. V is TRBV19 and J is TRBJ1-5, with D perhaps TRBD1 (6 bases). The V end lost 4 bases, the J end lost 1 base, and 14 bases lay between the germline ends. The CDR3 consists of 16 residues. Per germline, CDR1 LNHDA and CDR2 SQIVND (reference sequence). The CDR3, as DNA: TGTGCCAGTAGTACCCCCGCCAGGGGCAGCAATCAGCCCCAGCATTTT. It codes for CASSTPARGSNQPQHF.

The J gene is TRBJ1-5, the V gene TRBV29-1; unclear D gene. Trimming took 5 bases from V and 1 from J, leaving 12 bases between them. Germline values: CDR1 SQVTM, CDR2 ANQGSEA. CDR3 length equals 14 residues. CDR3 residues: CSVLSGNSNQPQHF. The CDR3 coding sequence is TGCAGCGTTTTATCAGGAAACAGCAATCAGCCCCAGCATTTT.

The chain is built from TRBV12-3 or TRBV12-4 and TRBJ2-7; D ambiguous. V was trimmed by 4 bases and J by 1 base, leaving 17 bases between them. CDR3 length: 16 residues. Written as DNA, the CDR3 is TGTGCCAGCAGTTCCCCCCGAGGCTCGCGTTCCTACGAGCAGTACTTC. It codes for CASSSPRGSRSYEQYF.

The chain joins TRBV20-1 to TRBJ2-7, with TRBD2 matching over 9 bases. This CDR3 is 15 amino acids long. J gave up 0 bases and V 5 bases, and 8 bases lay outside the gene matches. Germline V gene lookup returns CDR1 DFQATT and CDR2 SNEGSKA (reference sequence). The CDR3 is CSAGPRGGGSYEQYF. CDR3 coding DNA: TGCAGTGCTGGCCCGCGGGGGGGCGGCTCCTACGAGCAGTACTTC.

This clonotype occurred once. The chain combines TRBV7-2 with TRBJ2-7, with TRBD1 identical over 7 bases. The CDR3 totals 15 residues. V lost 3 bases to trimming and J lost 2 bases; unmatched junction nucleotides: 7. Per germline, CDR1 SGHTA and CDR2 FQGNSA. Here the CDR3 DNA reads TGTGCCAGCAGCTTGCTTGACAGGGATGCCTACGAGCAGTACTTC. Protein: CASSLLDRDAYEQYF. Variable domain in full (rest from reference TRBV7-2 and TRBJ2-7): GAGVSQSPSNKVTEKGKDVELRCDPISGHTALYWYRQSLGQGLEFLIYFQGNSAPDKSGLPSDRFSAERTGGSVSTLTIQRTQQEDSAVYLCASSLLDRDAYEQYFGPGTRLTVT.

In regard to this clonotype: It is likely a read error, because the conserved phenylalanine at the end of the CDR3 is missing. The chain couples TRBV7-9 to TRBJ1-4; the D is unclear. V was shortened by 5 bases and J by 4 bases, with 14 bases between the two germline ends. Germline V CDR1 and CDR2: SEHNR, FQNEAQ (reference sequence). The length of the CDR3 is 15 residues. CDR3 in amino acids: CASSIGPTHNEKLFV. The DNA for the CDR3 is TGTGCCAGCAGCATAGGACCGACTCATAATGAAAAACTGTTTGTT.

This clonotype appeared a few times. The genes are TRBV2 and TRBJ2-7; possible D gene TRBD2, 7 bases. The V end lost 6 bases, the J end lost 4 bases, and 13 bases lay between the germline ends. The CDR3 contains 13 residues. Germline V CDR1 and CDR2: SNHLY, FYNNEI. The CDR3 loop reads CASRPSGTYEQYF. CDR3 in DNA: TGTGCCAGCAGACCAAGCGGGACATACGAGCAGTACTTC.

About this clonotype itself: This may come from a read error, since a much larger clone is one base off. The rearrangement links TRBV10-3 to TRBJ2-5; 9 positions agree with TRBD1. The CDR3 extends over 19 amino acids. V was pared by 2 bases and J by 2 bases, with 15 bases of the junction left unmatched. CDR1 is ENHRY, CDR2 SYGVKD, per germline. CDR3 sequence reads: CAISENLSRQGEEQETQYF. DNA of the CDR3: TGTGCCATCAGTGAGAACTTAAGCCGACAGGGGGAAGAGCAAGAGACCCAGTACTTC.

Comments on this clonotype: A read error may produce the germline difference seen at one junction end. The chain links TRBV19 to TRBJ2-7; D possibly corresponds to TRBD2 (6 bases). Per the germline V gene, CDR1 is LNHDA and CDR2 is SQIVND (reference sequence). The CDR3 has 15 amino acids. CDR3 nucleotides: TGTACCAGTGGTGTGGGGGGACGTAGGACCTACGAGCAGTACTTC. Protein: CTSGVGGRRTYEQYF.

The rearrangement links TRBV29-1 to TRBJ1-3; D remains ambiguous. Germline V lookup: CDR1 SQVTM, CDR2 ANQGSEA. V lost 8 bases, J lost 1 base, and 9 bases lay in between. The CDR3 sequence is 12 residues long. The CDR3 nucleotides read TGCAGCTTAGAGGGATCTGGAAACACCATATATTTT. Its translation is CSLEGSGNTIYF.

About this clonotype: A much larger clone lies a single base off, so this may be a read error. The J gene is TRBJ2-5, the V gene TRBV20-1, with a weak D call TRBD2 (5 bases). The germline V gene encodes CDR1 DFQATT and CDR2 SNEGSKA (reference sequence). This CDR3 contains 12 residues. CDR3 sequence reads: CSANRREETQCF. The CDR3, as DNA: TGCAGTGCTAACCGCCGGGAAGAGACCCAGTGCTTC.

The CDR3 DNA reads TGTGCCAGCAGCCAAGACTACGGGACTGTGGAGACCCAGTACTTC. It translates to CASSQDYGTVETQYF. The chain joins TRBV3-1 to TRBJ2-5; a weak D match, TRBD2 (6 bases). The CDR3 runs to 15 residues. Germline CDR1 reads LGHDT; CDR2 reads YNNKEL (reference sequence). V was trimmed by 0 bases and J by 5 bases, leaving 13 bases between them.

The chain employs TRBV20-1 and TRBJ1-2, with a possible D match to TRBD1 (6 bases). The V end was cut by 6 bases, the J end by 8 bases, with 10 bases between. This CDR3 is 10 amino acids long. The germline V gene has CDR1 DFQATT and CDR2 SNEGSKA (reference sequence). The CDR3 loop reads CSADRSGYTF. In nucleotides, the CDR3 is TGCAGTGCCGACAGGAGCGGCTACACCTTC.

As for this clonotype: The conserved final phenylalanine or tryptophan is absent from the CDR3, which likely points to a read error. V gene TRBV12-3 or TRBV12-4 combines with J gene TRBJ2-5; no clear D gene. The length of the CDR3 is 11 residues. With 0 bases removed from V and 5 bases from J, the gap between germline ends came to 1 base. In nucleotides, the CDR3 is TGTGCCAGCAGTTTAGCCGAGACCCAGTACTCC. It specifies CASSLAETQYS.